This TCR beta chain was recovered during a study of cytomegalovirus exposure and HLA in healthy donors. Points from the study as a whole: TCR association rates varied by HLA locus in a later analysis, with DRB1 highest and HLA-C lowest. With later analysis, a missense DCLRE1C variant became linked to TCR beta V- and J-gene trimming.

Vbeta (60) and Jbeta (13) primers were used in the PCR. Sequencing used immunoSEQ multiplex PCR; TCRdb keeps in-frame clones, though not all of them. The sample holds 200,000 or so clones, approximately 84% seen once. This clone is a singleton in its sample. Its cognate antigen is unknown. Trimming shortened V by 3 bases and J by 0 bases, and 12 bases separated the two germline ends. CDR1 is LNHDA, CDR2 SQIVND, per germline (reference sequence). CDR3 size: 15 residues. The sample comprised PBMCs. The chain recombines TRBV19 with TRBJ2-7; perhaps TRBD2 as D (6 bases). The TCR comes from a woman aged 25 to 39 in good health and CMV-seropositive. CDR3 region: CASSIGGGSSYEQYF. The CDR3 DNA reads TGTGCCAGTAGTATTGGCGGAGGGAGCTCCTACGAGCAGTACTTC.